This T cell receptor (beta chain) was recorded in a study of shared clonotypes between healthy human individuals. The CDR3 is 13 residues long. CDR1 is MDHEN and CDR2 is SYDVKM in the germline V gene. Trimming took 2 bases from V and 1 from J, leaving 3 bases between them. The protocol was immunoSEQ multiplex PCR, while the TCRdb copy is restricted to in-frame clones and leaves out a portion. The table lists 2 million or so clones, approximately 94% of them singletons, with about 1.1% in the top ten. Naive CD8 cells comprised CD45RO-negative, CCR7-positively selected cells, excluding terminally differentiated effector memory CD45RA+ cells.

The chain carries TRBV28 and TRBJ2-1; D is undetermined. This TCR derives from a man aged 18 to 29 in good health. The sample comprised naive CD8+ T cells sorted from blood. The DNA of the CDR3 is TGTGCCAGCAGTTTAGAATCCTACAATGAGCAGTTCTTC. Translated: CASSLESYNEQFF.